This T cell receptor (beta chain) was sequenced in a study of CD8 T cells in ankylosing spondylitis. Study-wide results and limits: There was a TCR beta motif, made of several highly homologous variants, that appeared characteristic of ankylosing spondylitis blood. Within matched ankylosing spondylitis synovial fluid, disease-linked clones were reportedly significantly enriched. Some motif variants had been reported before (in reactive arthritis synovial fluid and blood).

Regarding this clonotype: Its antigen remains unknown.

TCRdb re-called the 5' RACE reads through MiXCR, storing one row per CDR3 protein. The data hold 200,000 to 250,000 distinct CDR3 sequences, with about 16% observed a single time. V trimming: 0 bases; J trimming: 1 base; junction bases outside the gene matches: 7. The CDR3 is 17 residues long. Germline-derived CDR1 and CDR2 are MNHEY and SMNVEV (reference sequence). Sequenced: blood, either unsorted or a sorted T cell fraction (not recorded which). This receptor was taken from a male donor with ankylosing spondylitis. V is TRBV27 and J is TRBJ2-3, with 7 bases aligning to TRBD2. The CDR3 loop is CASSLSIKGGRTDTQYF. CDR3 nucleotides: TGTGCCAGCAGTTTATCGATAAAGGGAGGGCGCACAGATACGCAGTATTTT.